This is a list of T cell receptor beta chains from one sample in a study of T cells in Graves' hyperthyroidism and ophthalmopathy. MiXCR, applied by TCRdb to the multiplex PCR reads, yields one record per CDR3 protein. The sample records 700,000 or so distinct CDR3 sequences, over 15% being singletons. Sequencing was performed on blood. These receptor sequences come from a man younger than 35 with Graves' hyperthyroidism. The CDR3 runs from the conserved cysteine through the conserved F or W. The D gene is left open where the match is weak. Clone size is shown for a subset of rows, as once, few, many or a class of expanded clone.

TRBJ2-7,few,TRBV28,NA,CASSFAGFTYEQYF,TGTGCCAGCAGTTTTGCGGGTTTTACCTACGAGCAGTACTTC
TRBJ2-7,many,TRBV27,NA,CASSLRGLNEQYF,TGTGCCAGCAGTTTAAGGGGCCTGAACGAGCAGTACTTC
TRBJ1-3,many,TRBV3-1,NA,CASSQRDSGNTIYF,TGTGCCAGCAGCCAGCGGGACTCTGGAAACACCATATATTTT
TRBJ2-3,few,TRBV29-1,NA,CSVANFSTDTQYF,TGCAGCGTTGCTAATTTTAGCACAGATACGCAGTATTTT
TRBJ1-2,few,TRBV12-3/TRBV12-4,NA,CASSLISGVGGYTF,TGTGCCAGCAGTTTGATATCGGGGGTCGGTGGCTACACCTTC
TRBJ2-7,many,TRBV6-2/TRBV6-3,NA,CASETGSGTEQYF,TGTGCCAGCGAAACAGGTTCCGGGACAGAGCAGTACTTC
TRBJ2-3,NA,TRBV3-1,TRBD1,CASSQATGAGTDTQYF,TGTGCCAGCAGCCAAGCGACAGGGGCCGGCACAGATACGCAGTATTTT
TRBJ2-3,NA,TRBV20-1,TRBD2,CSAHSPGLAGSTDTQYF,TGCAGTGCCCACTCTCCGGGACTAGCGGGGAGTACAGATACGCAGTATTTT
TRBJ1-2,many,TRBV11-2,NA,CASSLEGARGYTF,TGTGCCAGCAGCTTAGAGGGGGCGCGCGGCTACACCTTC
TRBJ2-5,few,TRBV25-1,NA,CASSVRRGETQYF,TGTGCCAGCAGTGTCAGGAGGGGAGAGACCCAGTACTTC
TRBJ2-1,NA,TRBV6-2/TRBV6-3,TRBD2,CASKTGGAGGYLNEQFF,TGTGCCAGCAAGACGGGAGGGGCGGGAGGGTATCTCAATGAGCAGTTCTTC
TRBJ2-4,many,TRBV28,TRBD1,CASTRDRDLAKNIQYF,TGTGCCAGCACCAGGGACAGGGACCTAGCCAAAAACATTCAGTACTTC
TRBJ2-1,many,TRBV20-1,NA,CSARRDSEFF,TGCAGTGCTAGACGTGACTCGGAGTTCTTC
TRBJ1-2,many,TRBV20-1,NA,CSALLYPRGNGYTF,TGCAGTGCTCTCCTCTATCCTCGGGGTAACGGCTACACCTTC
TRBJ1-5,NA,TRBV18,NA,CASSPDGQKNQPQHF,TGTGCCAGCTCACCAGATGGCCAGAAGAATCAGCCCCAGCATTTT
TRBJ2-3,NA,TRBV18,NA,CASSPDVGLSTDTQYF,TGTGCCAGCTCCCCCGATGTTGGACTGAGCACAGATACGCAGTATTTT
TRBJ2-6,many,TRBV29-1,NA,CSVSGGTGANVLTF,TGCAGCGTTTCCGGTGGAACTGGGGCCAACGTCCTGACTTTC
TRBJ2-3,many,TRBV9,TRBD1,CASSVEGARTDTQYF,TGTGCCAGCAGCGTAGAGGGGGCGCGAACAGATACGCAGTATTTT
TRBJ2-1,NA,TRBV6-5,NA,CASSYSGLNNEQFF,TGTGCCAGCAGTTACTCGGGGTTAAATAATGAGCAGTTCTTC
TRBJ1-1,NA,TRBV6-2/TRBV6-3,TRBD1,CASRQQGANRNTEAFF,TGTGCCAGCAGACAACAGGGGGCTAATCGGAACACTGAAGCTTTCTTT
TRBJ1-1,many,TRBV6-1,NA,CASSEGTDNMNTEAFF,TGTGCCAGCAGTGAAGGGACAGATAACATGAACACTGAAGCTTTCTTT
TRBJ1-2,many,TRBV9,NA,CASSVDQGNYGYTF,TGTGCCAGCAGCGTAGACCAGGGTAACTATGGCTACACCTTC
TRBJ2-3,NA,TRBV4-1,NA,CASSQGLRGKDTQYF,TGCGCCAGCAGCCAGGGCCTCCGCGGGAAAGATACGCAGTATTTT
TRBJ2-1,few,TRBV20-1,TRBD2,CSASGLAGHVTYNEQFF,TGCAGTGCTAGCGGACTAGCGGGCCACGTCACCTACAATGAGCAGTTCTTC
TRBJ1-1,many,TRBV12-3/TRBV12-4,NA,CASRAQVAVGEAFF,TGTGCCAGCAGGGCCCAGGTCGCGGTTGGTGAAGCTTTCTTT
TRBJ1-2,NA,TRBV28,NA,CASSSEAGTLNYGYTF,TGTGCCAGCAGTTCAGAAGCCGGGACACTTAACTATGGCTACACCTTC
TRBJ2-5,few,TRBV19,NA,CASSIGSGPTQETQYF,TGTGCCAGTAGTATTGGTTCCGGACCGACCCAAGAGACCCAGTACTTC
TRBJ2-2,many,TRBV2,TRBD2,CASSGTSGRSGELFF,TGTGCCAGCAGTGGGACTAGCGGGAGGTCCGGGGAGCTGTTTTTT
TRBJ2-7,few,TRBV7-9,NA,CASSTTTYEQYF,TGTGCCAGCAGCACTACTACCTACGAGCAGTACTTC
TRBJ2-7,few,TRBV7-2,NA,CASSSYIYYEQYF,TGTGCCAGCAGCTCTTATATCTACTACGAGCAGTACTTC
TRBJ2-4,NA,TRBV4-1,NA,CASSLLLDLAKNIQYF,TGCGCCAGCAGCCTTTTACTCGACCTAGCCAAAAACATTCAGTACTTC
TRBJ2-7,NA,TRBV4-1,NA,CASSQEPRTSYEQYF,TGCGCCAGCAGCCAAGAACCCAGGACCAGCTACGAGCAGTACTTC
TRBJ2-5,many,TRBV28,NA,CASSLSDIQETQYF,TGTGCCAGCAGTCTCTCGGACATACAAGAGACCCAGTACTTC
TRBJ2-7,many,TRBV2,NA,CASRRQELAYEQYF,TGTGCCAGCAGAAGACAGGAGCTAGCCTACGAGCAGTACTTC
TRBJ2-7,few,TRBV5-1,TRBD1,CASSLGQGMDEQYF,TGCGCCAGCAGCTTGGGACAGGGTATGGACGAGCAGTACTTC
TRBJ2-2,few,TRBV19,NA,CASRDRRQRTGELFF,TGTGCCAGTAGGGATAGGAGACAGAGAACCGGGGAGCTGTTTTTT
TRBJ1-2,NA,TRBV19,NA,CASSRDRPPGGYTF,TGTGCCAGTAGTAGAGACAGGCCCCCGGGAGGCTACACCTTC
TRBJ1-4,many,TRBV28,TRBD1,CASSFEQGNEKLFF,TGTGCCAGCAGTTTCGAACAGGGGAATGAAAAACTGTTTTTT
TRBJ2-3,many,TRBV7-2,NA,CASSLIRGTDTQYF,TGTGCCAGCAGCTTAATCAGGGGAACAGATACGCAGTATTTT
TRBJ2-3,many,TRBV19,NA,CASSSGTTDTQYF,TGTGCCAGTAGTAGTGGGACAACAGATACGCAGTATTTT
TRBJ2-7,NA,TRBV9,NA,CASSVGGTEYYEQYF,TGTGCCAGCAGCGTAGGCGGGACGGAATACTACGAGCAGTACTTC